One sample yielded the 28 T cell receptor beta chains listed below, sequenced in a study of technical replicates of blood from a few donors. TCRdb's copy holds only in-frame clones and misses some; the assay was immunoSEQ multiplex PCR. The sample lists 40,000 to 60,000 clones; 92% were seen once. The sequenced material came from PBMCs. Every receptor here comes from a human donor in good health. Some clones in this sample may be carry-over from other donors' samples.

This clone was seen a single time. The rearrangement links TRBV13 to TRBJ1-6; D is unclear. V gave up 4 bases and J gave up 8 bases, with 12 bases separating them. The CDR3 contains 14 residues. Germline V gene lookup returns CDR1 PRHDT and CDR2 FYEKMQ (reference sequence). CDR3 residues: CASSYNRRDSPLHF. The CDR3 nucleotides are TGTGCCAGCAGCTACAACCGCCGGGATTCACCCCTCCACTTT.

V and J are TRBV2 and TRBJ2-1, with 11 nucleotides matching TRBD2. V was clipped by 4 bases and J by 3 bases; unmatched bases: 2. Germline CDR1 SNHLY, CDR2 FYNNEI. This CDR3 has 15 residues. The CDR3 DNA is TGTGCCAGCAGTGCTGGGACTAGCGGCTACAATGAGCAGTTCTTC. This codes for CASSAGTSGYNEQFF.

CDR3 residues: CASSPQSSYNSPLHF. The CDR3 nucleotides read TGTGCCAGCAGTCCACAAAGCTCCTATAATTCACCCCTCCACTTT. V gene TRBV2 combines with J gene TRBJ1-6, with no clear D. Germline V gene sequence: CDR1 SNHLY, CDR2 FYNNEI. The ends were cut back, 5 bases at V and 0 bases at J, with 8 bases in the middle. The CDR3 has 15 residues.

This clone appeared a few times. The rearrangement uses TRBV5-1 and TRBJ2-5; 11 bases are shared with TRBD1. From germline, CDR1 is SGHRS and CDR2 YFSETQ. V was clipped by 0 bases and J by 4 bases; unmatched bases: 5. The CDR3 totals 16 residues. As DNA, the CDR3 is TGCGCCAGCAGCTTGGGGACAGGGGGCGTGGGAGAGACCCAGTACTTC. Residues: CASSLGTGGVGETQYF.

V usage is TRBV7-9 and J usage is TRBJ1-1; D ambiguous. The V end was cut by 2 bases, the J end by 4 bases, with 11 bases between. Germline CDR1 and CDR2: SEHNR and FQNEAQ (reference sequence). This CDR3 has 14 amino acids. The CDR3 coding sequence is TGTGCCAGCAGCTTAATCGGAGTTTCCACTGAAGCTTTCTTT. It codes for CASSLIGVSTEAFF.

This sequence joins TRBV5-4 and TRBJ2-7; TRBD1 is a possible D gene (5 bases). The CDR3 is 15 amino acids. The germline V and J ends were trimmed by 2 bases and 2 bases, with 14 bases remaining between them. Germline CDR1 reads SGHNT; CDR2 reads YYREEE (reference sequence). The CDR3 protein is CASSFPDIGAYEQYF. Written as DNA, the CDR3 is TGTGCCAGCAGCTTTCCGGACATCGGCGCCTACGAGCAGTACTTC.

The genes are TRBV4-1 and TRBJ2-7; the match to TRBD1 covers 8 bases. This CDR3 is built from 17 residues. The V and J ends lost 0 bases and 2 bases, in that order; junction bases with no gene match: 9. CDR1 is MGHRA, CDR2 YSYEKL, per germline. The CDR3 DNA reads TGCGCCAGCAGCCAAGACCCTCGGACAGGGCGGACCTACGAGCAGTACTTC. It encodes CASSQDPRTGRTYEQYF.

The CDR3 loop is CASRPVGERNSPLHF. The CDR3 DNA reads TGTGCCAGCAGACCCGTCGGGGAAAGGAATTCACCCCTCCACTTT. V and J are TRBV7-9 and TRBJ1-6, with no clear D. Germline V gives CDR1 SEHNR, CDR2 FQNEAQ (reference sequence). The CDR3 length is 15 residues. Trimming removed 6 bases from V and 7 bases from J, with 16 bases in between.

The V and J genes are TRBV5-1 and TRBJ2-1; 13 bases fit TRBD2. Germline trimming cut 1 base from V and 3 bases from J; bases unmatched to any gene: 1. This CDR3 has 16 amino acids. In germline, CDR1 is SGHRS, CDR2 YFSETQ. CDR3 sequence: CASSLWTSGGYNEQFF. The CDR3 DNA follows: TGCGCCAGCAGCTTGTGGACTAGCGGGGGCTACAATGAGCAGTTCTTC.

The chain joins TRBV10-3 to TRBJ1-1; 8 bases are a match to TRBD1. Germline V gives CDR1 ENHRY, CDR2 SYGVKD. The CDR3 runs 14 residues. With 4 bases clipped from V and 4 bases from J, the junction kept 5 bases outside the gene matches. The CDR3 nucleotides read TGTGCCATCAGTGGACAGGGGCGGTCCACTGAAGCTTTCTTT. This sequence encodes CAISGQGRSTEAFF.

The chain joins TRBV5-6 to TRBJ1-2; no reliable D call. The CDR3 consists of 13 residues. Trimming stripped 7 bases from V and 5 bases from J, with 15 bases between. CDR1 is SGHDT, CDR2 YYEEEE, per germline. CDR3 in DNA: TGTGCCAGCTCCTTGGAGAGGTTTTATGGCTACACCTTC. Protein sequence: CASSLERFYGYTF.

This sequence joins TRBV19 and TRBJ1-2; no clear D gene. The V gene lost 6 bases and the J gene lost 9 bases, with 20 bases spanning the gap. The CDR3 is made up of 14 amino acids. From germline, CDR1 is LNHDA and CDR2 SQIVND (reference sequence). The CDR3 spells CASRSREGVERYTF. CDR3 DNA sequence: TGTGCCAGTAGATCAAGGGAGGGAGTAGAACGCTACACCTTC.

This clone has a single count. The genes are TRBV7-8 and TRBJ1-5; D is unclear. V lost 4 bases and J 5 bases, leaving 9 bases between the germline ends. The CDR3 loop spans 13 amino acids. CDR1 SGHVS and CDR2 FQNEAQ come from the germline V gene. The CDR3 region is CASSWRADQPQHF. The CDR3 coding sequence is TGTGCCAGCAGCTGGAGGGCCGATCAGCCCCAGCATTTT.

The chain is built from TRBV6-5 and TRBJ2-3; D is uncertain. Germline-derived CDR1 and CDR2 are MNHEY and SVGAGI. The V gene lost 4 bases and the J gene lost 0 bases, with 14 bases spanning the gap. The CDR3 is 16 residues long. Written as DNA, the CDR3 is TGTGCCAGCAGTTCGTACTACGTACCTAGCACAGATACGCAGTATTTT. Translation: CASSSYYVPSTDTQYF.

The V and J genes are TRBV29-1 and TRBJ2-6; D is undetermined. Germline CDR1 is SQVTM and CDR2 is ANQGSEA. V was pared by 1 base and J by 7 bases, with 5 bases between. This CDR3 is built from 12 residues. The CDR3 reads CSVEGAANVLTF. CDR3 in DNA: TGCAGCGTTGAAGGGGCCGCCAACGTCCTGACTTTC.

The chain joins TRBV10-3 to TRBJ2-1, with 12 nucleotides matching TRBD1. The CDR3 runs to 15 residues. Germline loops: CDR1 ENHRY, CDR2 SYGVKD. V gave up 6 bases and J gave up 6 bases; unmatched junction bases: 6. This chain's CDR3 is CAISQGQGASNEQFF. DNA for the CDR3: TGTGCCATCAGCCAGGGACAGGGGGCTTCCAATGAGCAGTTCTTC.

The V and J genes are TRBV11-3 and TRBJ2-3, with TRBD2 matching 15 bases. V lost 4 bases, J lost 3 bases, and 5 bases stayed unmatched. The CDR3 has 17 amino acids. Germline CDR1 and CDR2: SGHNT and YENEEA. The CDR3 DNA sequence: TGTGCCAGCAGCTCAAGGACTAGCGGGAGGGTGACAGATACGCAGTATTTT. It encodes CASSSRTSGRVTDTQYF.

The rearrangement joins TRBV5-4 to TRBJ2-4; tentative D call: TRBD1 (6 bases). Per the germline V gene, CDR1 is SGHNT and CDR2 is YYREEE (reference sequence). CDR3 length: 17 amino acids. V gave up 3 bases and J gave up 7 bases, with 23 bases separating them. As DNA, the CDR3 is TGTGCCAGCAGCTCCGACGGGGACATCCGTAAAAATAACATTCAGTACTTC. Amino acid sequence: CASSSDGDIRKNNIQYF.

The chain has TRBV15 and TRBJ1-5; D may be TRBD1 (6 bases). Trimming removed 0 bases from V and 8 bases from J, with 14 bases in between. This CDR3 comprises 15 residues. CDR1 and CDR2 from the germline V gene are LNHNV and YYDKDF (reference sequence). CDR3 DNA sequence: TGTGCCACCAGCAGAGACCGGCAGGGGCCGGAGCCCCAGCATTTT. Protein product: CATSRDRQGPEPQHF.

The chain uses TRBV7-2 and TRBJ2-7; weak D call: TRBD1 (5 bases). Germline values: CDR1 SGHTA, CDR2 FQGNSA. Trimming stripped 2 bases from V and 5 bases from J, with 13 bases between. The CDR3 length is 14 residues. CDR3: CASSLYQGGNEQYF. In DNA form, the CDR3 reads TGTGCCAGCAGCTTATACCAGGGTGGCAACGAGCAGTACTTC.

CDR3 amino acids: CASSEVWGGEQFF. The CDR3 DNA sequence: TGTGCCAGCAGTGAAGTATGGGGGGGTGAGCAGTTCTTC. The genes are TRBV6-1 and TRBJ2-1; 7 bases agree with TRBD2. Losses at the gene ends were 1 base for V and 9 bases for J; bases not matched to a gene: 3. Germline values: CDR1 MNHNS, CDR2 SASEGT. CDR3 length: 13 amino acids.

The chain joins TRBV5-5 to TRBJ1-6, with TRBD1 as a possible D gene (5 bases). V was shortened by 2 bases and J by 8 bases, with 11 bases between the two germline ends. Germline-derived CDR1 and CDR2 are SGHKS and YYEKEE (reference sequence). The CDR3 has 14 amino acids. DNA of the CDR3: TGTGCCAGCAGCTTCAGGCAGGGATATTCACCCCTCCACTTT. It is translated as CASSFRQGYSPLHF.

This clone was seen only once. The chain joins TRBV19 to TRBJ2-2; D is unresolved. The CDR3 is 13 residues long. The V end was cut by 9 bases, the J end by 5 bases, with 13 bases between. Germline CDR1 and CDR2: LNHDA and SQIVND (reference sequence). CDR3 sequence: CASRIIGTGELFF. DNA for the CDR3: TGTGCCAGCCGGATTATCGGGACCGGGGAGCTGTTTTTT.

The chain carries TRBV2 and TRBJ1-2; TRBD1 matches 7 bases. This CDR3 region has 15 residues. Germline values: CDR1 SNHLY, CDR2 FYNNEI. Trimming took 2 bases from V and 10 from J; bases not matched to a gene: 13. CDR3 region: CASSETGERRPDYTF. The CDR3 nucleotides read TGTGCCAGCAGTGAAACAGGGGAAAGGCGCCCGGACTACACCTTC.

Here the CDR3 DNA reads TGTGCCAGCAGCTTAGTGGTTCCCAGGGGAACCTCTGAAGCTTTCTTT. It is translated as CASSLVVPRGTSEAFF. V usage is TRBV7-9 and J usage is TRBJ1-1, with a tentative D call TRBD1 (6 bases). The CDR3 totals 16 residues. Trimming took off 1 base at V and 6 bases at J, with 18 bases between the two ends. Looked up from germline, CDR1 is SEHNR and CDR2 is FQNEAQ (reference sequence).

In DNA form, the CDR3 reads TGCGCCAGCAGGGACTTCACAGATACGCAGTATTTT. Protein sequence: CASRDFTDTQYF. The V call is TRBV10-2, the J call TRBJ2-3, with TRBD2 as a possible D gene (5 bases). The V end was cut by 6 bases, the J end by 2 bases, with 6 bases between. CDR3 size: 12 residues. Germline assignment: CDR1 WSHSY and CDR2 SAAADI.

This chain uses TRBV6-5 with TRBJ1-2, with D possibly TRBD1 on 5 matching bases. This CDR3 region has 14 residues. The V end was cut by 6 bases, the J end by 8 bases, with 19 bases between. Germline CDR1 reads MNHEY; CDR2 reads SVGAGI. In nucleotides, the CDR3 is TGTGCCAGCAGCCCCGCGGCGGGGGTAAGGGGCTACACCTTC. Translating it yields CASSPAAGVRGYTF.

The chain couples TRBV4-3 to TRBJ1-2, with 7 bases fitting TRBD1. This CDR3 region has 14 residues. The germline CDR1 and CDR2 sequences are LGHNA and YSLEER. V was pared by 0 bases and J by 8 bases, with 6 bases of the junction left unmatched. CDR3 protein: CASSQDLQGQGYTF. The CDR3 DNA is TGCGCCAGCAGCCAAGATTTGCAGGGACAGGGCTACACCTTC.